This T cell receptor (beta chain) derives from a study of blood T cell repertoires in COVID-19. About the research overall: Collection of acute and convalescent COVID-19 samples took place in the United States, Italy and Spain.

Assay: immunoSEQ multiplex PCR; the TCRdb copy retains only in-frame clones and omits some. Here the sample spans 50,000 to 60,000 clones, approximately 82% being singletons. The CDR3 is made up of 13 amino acids. Trimming left V 0 bases short and J 1 base short, with 3 bases between. Germline V gives CDR1 LGHDT, CDR2 YNNKEL (reference sequence). V gene TRBV3-1 (or the pseudogene TRBV3-2) combines with J gene TRBJ2-5; no definite D call. The origin of this receptor is a human donor in a cohort sampled during active or convalescent COVID-19. What was sequenced was peripheral blood. The DNA for the CDR3 is TGTGCCAGCAGCCAAGACATCCAAGAGACCCAGTACTTC. This encodes CASSQDIQETQYF.